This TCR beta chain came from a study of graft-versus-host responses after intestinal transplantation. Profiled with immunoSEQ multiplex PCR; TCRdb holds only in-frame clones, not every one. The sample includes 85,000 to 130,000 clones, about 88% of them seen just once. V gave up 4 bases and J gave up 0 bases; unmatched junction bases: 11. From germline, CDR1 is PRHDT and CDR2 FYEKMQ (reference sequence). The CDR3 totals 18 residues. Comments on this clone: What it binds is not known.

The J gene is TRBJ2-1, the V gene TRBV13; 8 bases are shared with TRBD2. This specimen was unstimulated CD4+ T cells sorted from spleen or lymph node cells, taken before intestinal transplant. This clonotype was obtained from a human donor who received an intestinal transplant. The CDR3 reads CASSSYSGALGSYNEQFF. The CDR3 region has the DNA TGTGCCAGCAGCTCATATAGCGGGGCCCTCGGCTCCTACAATGAGCAGTTCTTC.